This TCR beta chain was identified in a study of PD-1 blockade in classical Hodgkin lymphoma. General study points: Nothing has yet pinned down what causes the repertoire differences, possibly disease activity or prior therapy. Complete responders matched newly diagnosed patients in baseline diversity. While CD8+ TCR diversity did not rise significantly by C4D1, CD4+ TCR diversity did.

Unmatched junction bases numbered 9, after V lost 1 base and J lost 8 bases. The CDR3 sequence is 17 residues long. CDR1 and CDR2 from the germline V gene are SGHRS and YFSETQ. Every patient was affected by relapse after autologous stem cell transplantation, while exposure to brentuximab vedotin was not uniform. Classifying best responses yielded complete response, partial response or progressive disease. TCRdb's table, derived via immunoSEQ multiplex PCR, lists solely in-frame clones and lacks some. This table holds some 96,000 clones, 80% to 95% found once. About this clone: The antigen remains undetermined.

The chain joins TRBV5-1 to TRBJ2-1; 13 nucleotides align to TRBD2. The sequencing used peripheral blood mononuclear cells (PBMCs), collected at baseline. The sequence derives from a human donor with classical Hodgkin lymphoma. The chain's CDR3 is CASSLTSGRAGSYEQFF. CDR3 nucleotide sequence: TGCGCCAGCAGCTTGACTAGCGGGAGGGCCGGGAGTTATGAGCAGTTCTTC.